Listed below are T cell receptor beta chains from one sample, sequenced in a study of vaccination and CD4 T cells after COVID-19. No antigen is known for these receptors. TCRdb recomputed calls from the PCR reads with MiXCR, one row per CDR3 protein. The data show fewer than 20,000 distinct CDR3 sequences, around 60% seen once. Sequencing was done on a sample of CD4+ T cells from blood, cultured in vitro. These receptors were taken from a human donor who had recovered from COVID-19. Both conserved end residues are part of each CDR3. D genes are given only for firm matches. Size is omitted from some rows. Given values are once, few, many or a class for expanded clones.

size	D	V	CDR3
.	TRBD2	TRBV7-9	CASRPGLASYNEQFF
.	.	TRBV7-9	CASSPPGTLMNTEAFF
.	.	TRBV7-8	CASSPRVILTPDTQYF
.	.	TRBV4-1	CASSQEWIYSNQPQHF
once	.	TRBV20-1	CSARDQMGSGYGYTF
.	.	TRBV20-1	CSANHPDSTGELFF
few	.	TRBV12-3/TRBV12-4	CATSGGGGQPQHF
.	.	TRBV28	CASSSLPLTYEQYF
few	.	TRBV27	CASSSRAHSNQPQHF
.	.	TRBV11-3	CASSLGAWNTGELFF
.	.	TRBV7-6	CASSLGPTQETQYF
.	TRBD2	TRBV6-1	CASRTSGRADEQYF
few	.	TRBV30	CAWRMKQGNNSPLHF
few	.	TRBV6-1	CASGWGFGEAFF
.	.	TRBV30	CAWSVVGGETQYF
.	.	TRBV9	CASSVDGYGYTF
few	TRBD2	TRBV15	CATSRGLAGVYEQFF
.	.	TRBV19	CASSRPGHLYGYTF
few	TRBD1	TRBV7-9	CASSWTGRETQYF
.	TRBD1	TRBV6-2/TRBV6-3	CASSYLTGEYNEQFF
.	.	TRBV6-5	CASSYRDGQETQYF
.	.	TRBV25-1	CASSSSYNSPLHF
once	TRBD2	TRBV20-1	CSARGGPSSGQETQYF
few	.	TRBV7-3	CASSPTSSTTEAFF
.	.	TRBV20-1	CSASNPWGTDTQYF
.	.	TRBV10-1	CASSTGAYNEQFF
.	TRBD1	TRBV30	CAWRTEGQGMEGELFF
.	.	TRBV30	CAWSPPFRDRYSNQPQHF
.	TRBD1	TRBV27	CASTSQGTEQYF
.	.	TRBV7-9	CATKFGTPGTGSPLHF
medium-sized	.	TRBV7-3	CASSAQGLLGAFF
.	.	TRBV24-1	CATSGASDAGNVYEQYF
.	.	TRBV5-8	CGVARWSSYNEQFF
.	.	TRBV7-8	CASSHLASMSHEQYF
few	.	TRBV20-1	CSVTPGRNSPLHF
.	.	TRBV28	CASSRLLSGNTIYF
.	.	TRBV12-3/TRBV12-4	CASSLGPETQYF